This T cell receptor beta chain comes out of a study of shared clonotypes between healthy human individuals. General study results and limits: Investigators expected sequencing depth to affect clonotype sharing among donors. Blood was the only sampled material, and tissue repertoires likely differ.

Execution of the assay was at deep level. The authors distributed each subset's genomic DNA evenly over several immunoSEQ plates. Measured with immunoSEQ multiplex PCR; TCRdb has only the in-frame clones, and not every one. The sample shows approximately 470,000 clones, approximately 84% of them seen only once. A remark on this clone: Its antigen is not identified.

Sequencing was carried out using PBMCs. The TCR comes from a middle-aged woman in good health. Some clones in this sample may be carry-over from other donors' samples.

The CDR3 nucleotides are TGTGCCAGCAGTTACAGGGGATATCAGCCCCAGCATTTT. This encodes CASSYRGYQPQHF. The chain uses TRBV6-5 and TRBJ1-5, with D possibly matching TRBD1 (5 bases). V was trimmed by 2 bases and J by 5 bases, leaving 7 bases between them. This CDR3 is 13 amino acids long. CDR1 is MNHEY, CDR2 SVGAGI, per germline.